This TCR beta chain is drawn from a study of OX40 agonist ivuxolimab in advanced cancers. Describing the broader study: Ivuxolimab was a fully human IgG2 agonistic monoclonal antibody targeting the costimulatory receptor OX40 (CD134). Partial responses occurred in three dose-escalation patients, of whom one had hepatocellular carcinoma and two had cutaneous melanoma. The paper reports the monotherapy dose-escalation portion (N of about 50 patients) of the phase I ivuxolimab trial. Prior anti-PD-1, anti-PD-L1 or anti-CTLA-4 therapy was permitted, and approximately 40% of dose-escalation patients had received checkpoint inhibitors. The dose-escalation cohort was 82.7% male with a mean age of roughly 60 years, ranging from about 20 to 80. Of the approximately 54 patients in dose escalation, 19 had hepatocellular carcinoma, some 15 had melanoma, 9 had renal cell carcinoma and 9 had head and neck cancer. Intravenous ivuxolimab was administered to patients every 2 weeks at six dose levels: 0.01, 0.1, 0.3, 1.5, 3 and 10 mg/kg. Peripheral TCRbeta sequencing was intended to test whether TCR sequence diversity was altered and clonal T-cell expansion was caused by ivuxolimab.

The germline V gene specifies SGHDN as CDR1 and FVKESK as CDR2. A distance of 23 bases separates the germline ends of V and J, which lose 5 bases and 10 bases respectively. Including cysteine and phenylalanine, the CDR3 has 16 amino acids. Of all the DNA, just the CDR3 is kept, 48 bases in frame from base 1. A note on this clone: The antigen it recognizes is unknown. It has no much larger one-base neighbor in the sample; base qualities were not kept.

For sequencing of the TCRbeta CDR3 region, genomic DNA was extracted from the sorted cells. TCRbeta CDR3 regions were sequenced using the immunoSEQ Assay. Held by TCRdb, this immuneACCESS table contains in-frame sequences only and omits some clones. Under half of the omission traces to an unresolved V gene where checked; the cause of the rest is unknown. The sample includes 41,000 or so clones, with 70% to 90% observed a single time. In total, the top ten clones hold about 2.7% of the sample. What the authors observed across the whole study: Low levels of normalized T-cell clonal expansion were also shown by some nonresponding patients. After ivuxolimab, more expanded clones were found on average in CD8+ T cells than in CD4+ T cells. In the 0.1-3.0 mg/kg groups, partial responders had among the lowest normalized peripheral clonal expansion, particularly in CD8+ T cells. At doses from 0.1 to 3.0 mg/kg, clonal expansion was seen in both CD4+ and CD8+ blood T cells between baseline and week 6. The antigen specificity of the peripheral T cells that underwent clonal expansion was not determined.

Patients with autoimmune disease history or receiving systemic immunosuppression were excluded from the trial. Peripheral blood for TCR sequencing was drawn from every dose cohort at baseline, at cycle 4 day 1 and at cycle 7 day 1. Samples came from an open-label, multicenter, first-in-human phase I dose-escalation trial of ivuxolimab. Adults with locally advanced or metastatic melanoma, renal cell carcinoma, hepatocellular carcinoma or head and neck squamous cell carcinoma were enrolled in the trial. Before TCR sequencing, CD4+ T cells and CD8+ T cells from peripheral blood were sorted into separate populations.

This clonotype was obtained from an adult with an advanced solid tumor such as melanoma, head and neck, liver or kidney cancer. The source was CD4+ or CD8+ T cells sorted from blood, collected in a trial of the OX40 agonist ivuxolimab. The rearrangement joined TRBV14 to TRBJ1-4; a confident D gene designation cannot be given. The CDR3 is CASSSKPTALVGKLFF. The nucleotide sequence is TGTGCCAGCAGCTCGAAGCCGACCGCCCTGGTGGGAAAACTGTTTTTT.